The clone carrying this T cell receptor beta chain was seen a few times. Its antigen is not known. A single base separates this from a much larger clone, so it may be a read error. Germline-derived CDR1 and CDR2 are SNHLY and FYNNEI. CDR3 size: 14 residues. V dropped 11 bases and J dropped 2; count of bases not matched to a gene: 10. The record originates from a study of read filtering for tumor transcriptome and immune sequencing. On the study more broadly: Per sample, TCR-region reads ranged about 4 to 10.27 million by IR-seq, roughly 80 to 1,300 by RNA-seq.

Findings of the study overall: IR-seq and RNA-seq agreed better without single-read clonotypes. This fraction held mixed bone marrow immune cells after CD138-negative sorting.

Molecular barcoded adaptors covering alpha/delta and beta/gamma chains were used on around 400 ng RNA. One entry per CDR3 protein results from TCRdb running MiXCR on the reads. The sample yields about 37,000 distinct CDR3 sequences, 10% to 15% seen once. This sequence originates from a donor over 35 with multiple myeloma. The chain combines TRBV2 with TRBJ2-3; the match to TRBD2 covers 7 bases. Sequencing was performed on a population of CD138-negative cells sorted from bone marrow. The CDR3 sequence is CAGTLAENTDTQYF. The DNA of the CDR3 is TGTGCCGGCACCCTAGCGGAGAACACAGATACGCAGTATTTT.